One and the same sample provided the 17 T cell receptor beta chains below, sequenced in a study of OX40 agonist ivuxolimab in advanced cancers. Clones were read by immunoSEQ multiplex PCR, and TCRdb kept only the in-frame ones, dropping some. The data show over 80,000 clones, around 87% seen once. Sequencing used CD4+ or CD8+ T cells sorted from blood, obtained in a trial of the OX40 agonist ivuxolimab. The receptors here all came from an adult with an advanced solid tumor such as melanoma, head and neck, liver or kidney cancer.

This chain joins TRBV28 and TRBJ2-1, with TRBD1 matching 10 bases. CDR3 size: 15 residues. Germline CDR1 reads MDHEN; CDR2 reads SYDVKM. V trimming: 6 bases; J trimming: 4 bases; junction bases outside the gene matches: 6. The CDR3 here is CASRGGDRGYNEQFF. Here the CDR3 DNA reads TGTGCCAGCAGAGGGGGGGACAGGGGTTACAATGAGCAGTTCTTC.

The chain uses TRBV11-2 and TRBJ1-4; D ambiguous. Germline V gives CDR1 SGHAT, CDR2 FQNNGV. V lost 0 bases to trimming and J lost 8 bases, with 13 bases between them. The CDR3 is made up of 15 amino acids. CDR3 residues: CASSLDSAGVEKLFF. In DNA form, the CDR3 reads TGTGCCAGCAGCTTAGATTCGGCCGGGGTCGAAAAACTGTTTTTT.

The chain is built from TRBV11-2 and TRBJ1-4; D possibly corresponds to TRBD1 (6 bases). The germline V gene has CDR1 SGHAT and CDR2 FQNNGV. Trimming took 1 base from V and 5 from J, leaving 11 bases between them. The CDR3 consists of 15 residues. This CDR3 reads CASSLGGQGNEKLFF. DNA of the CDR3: TGTGCCAGCAGCTTAGGTGGCCAGGGGAATGAAAAACTGTTTTTT.

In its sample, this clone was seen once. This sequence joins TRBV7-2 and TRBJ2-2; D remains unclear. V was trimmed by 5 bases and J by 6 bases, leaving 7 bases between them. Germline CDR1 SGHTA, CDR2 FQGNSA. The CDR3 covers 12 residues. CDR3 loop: CASSRSPGELFF. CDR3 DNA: TGTGCCAGCAGCCGGAGTCCCGGGGAGCTGTTTTTT.

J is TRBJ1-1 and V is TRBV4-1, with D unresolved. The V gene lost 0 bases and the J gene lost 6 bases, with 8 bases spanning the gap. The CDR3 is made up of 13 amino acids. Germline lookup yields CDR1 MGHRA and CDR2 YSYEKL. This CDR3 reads CASSQEVSPEAFF. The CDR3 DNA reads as TGCGCCAGCAGCCAAGAGGTAAGCCCTGAAGCTTTCTTT.

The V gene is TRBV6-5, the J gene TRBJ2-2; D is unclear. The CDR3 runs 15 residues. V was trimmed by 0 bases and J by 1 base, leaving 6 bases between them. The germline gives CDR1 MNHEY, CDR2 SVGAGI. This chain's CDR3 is CASSYSAGNTGELFF. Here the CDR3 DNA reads TGTGCCAGCAGTTACTCCGCAGGGAACACCGGGGAGCTGTTTTTT.

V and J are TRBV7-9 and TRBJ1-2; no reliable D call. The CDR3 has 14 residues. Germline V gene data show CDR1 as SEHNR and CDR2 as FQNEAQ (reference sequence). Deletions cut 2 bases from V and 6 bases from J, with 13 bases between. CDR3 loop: CASSLIEGRDGYTF. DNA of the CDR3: TGTGCCAGCAGCTTAATCGAGGGAAGGGATGGCTACACCTTC. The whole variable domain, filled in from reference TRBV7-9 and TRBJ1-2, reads DTGVSQNPRHKITKRGQNVTFRCDPISEHNRLYWYRQTLGQGPEFLTYFQNEAQLEKSRLLSDRFSAERPKGSFSTLEIQRTEQGDSAMYLCASSLIEGRDGYTFGSGTRLTVV.

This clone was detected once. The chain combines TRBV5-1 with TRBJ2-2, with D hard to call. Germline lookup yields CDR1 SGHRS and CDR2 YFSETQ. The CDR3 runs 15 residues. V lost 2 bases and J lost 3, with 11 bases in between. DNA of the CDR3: TGCGCCAGCAGCTTCGGTGGCGCGGACACCGGGGAGCTGTTTTTT. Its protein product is CASSFGGADTGELFF.

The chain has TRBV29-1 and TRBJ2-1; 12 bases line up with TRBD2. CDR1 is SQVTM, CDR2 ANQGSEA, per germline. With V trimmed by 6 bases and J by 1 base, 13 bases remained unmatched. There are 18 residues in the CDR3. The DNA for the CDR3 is TGCAGCGTCTCAGGGACTAGCGGGCCCCTTGGATCCTACAATGAGCAGTTCTTC. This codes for CSVSGTSGPLGSYNEQFF.

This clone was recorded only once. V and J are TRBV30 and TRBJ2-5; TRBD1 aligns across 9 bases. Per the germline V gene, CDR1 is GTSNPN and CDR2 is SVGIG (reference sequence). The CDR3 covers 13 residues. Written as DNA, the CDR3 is TGTGCATACGACAGGGGGGGAGGAGAGACCCAGTACTTC. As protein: CAYDRGGGETQYF.

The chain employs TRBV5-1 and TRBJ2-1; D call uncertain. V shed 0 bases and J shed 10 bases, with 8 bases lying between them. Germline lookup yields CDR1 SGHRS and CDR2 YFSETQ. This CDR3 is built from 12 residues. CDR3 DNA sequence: TGCGCCAGCAGCTTGGGGGAAAGGGAGCAGTTCTTC. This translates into CASSLGEREQFF.

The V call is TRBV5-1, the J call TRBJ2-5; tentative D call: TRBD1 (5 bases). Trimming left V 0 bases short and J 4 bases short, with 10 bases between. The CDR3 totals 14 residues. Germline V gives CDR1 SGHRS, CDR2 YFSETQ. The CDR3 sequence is CASSLGRVIETQYF. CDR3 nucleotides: TGCGCCAGCAGCTTGGGCAGGGTTATAGAGACCCAGTACTTC.

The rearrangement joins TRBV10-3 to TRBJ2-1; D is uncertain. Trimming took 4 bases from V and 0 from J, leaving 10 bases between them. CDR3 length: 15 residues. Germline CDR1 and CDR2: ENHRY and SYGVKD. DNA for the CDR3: TGTGCCATCAGTGGATCCAGAACCTCCTACAATGAGCAGTTCTTC. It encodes CAISGSRTSYNEQFF.

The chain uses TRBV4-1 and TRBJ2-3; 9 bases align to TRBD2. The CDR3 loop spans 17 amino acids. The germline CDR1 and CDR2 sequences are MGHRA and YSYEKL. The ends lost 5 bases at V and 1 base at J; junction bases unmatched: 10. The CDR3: CASSWDMTSGGTDTQYF. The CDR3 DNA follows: TGCGCCAGCAGCTGGGACATGACTAGCGGTGGCACAGATACGCAGTATTTT.

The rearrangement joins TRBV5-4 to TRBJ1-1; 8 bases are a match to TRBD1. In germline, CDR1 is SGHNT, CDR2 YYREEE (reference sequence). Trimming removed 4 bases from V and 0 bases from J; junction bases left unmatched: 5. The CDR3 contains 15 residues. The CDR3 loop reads CASSPRTGMNTEAFF. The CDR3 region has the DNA TGTGCCAGCAGCCCTCGGACAGGGATGAACACTGAAGCTTTCTTT.

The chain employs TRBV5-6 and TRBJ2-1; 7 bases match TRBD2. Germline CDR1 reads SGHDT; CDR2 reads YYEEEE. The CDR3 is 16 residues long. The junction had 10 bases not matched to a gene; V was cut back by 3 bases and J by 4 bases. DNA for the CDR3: TGTGCCAGCAGCTCCACCCCAAGGGAGGGATACAATGAGCAGTTCTTC. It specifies CASSSTPREGYNEQFF.

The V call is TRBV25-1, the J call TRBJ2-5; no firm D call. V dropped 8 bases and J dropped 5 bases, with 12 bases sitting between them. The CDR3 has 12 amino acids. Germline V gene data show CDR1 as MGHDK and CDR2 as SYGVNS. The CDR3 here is CASGREMETQYF. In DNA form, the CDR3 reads TGTGCCAGCGGTAGGGAAATGGAGACCCAGTACTTC.